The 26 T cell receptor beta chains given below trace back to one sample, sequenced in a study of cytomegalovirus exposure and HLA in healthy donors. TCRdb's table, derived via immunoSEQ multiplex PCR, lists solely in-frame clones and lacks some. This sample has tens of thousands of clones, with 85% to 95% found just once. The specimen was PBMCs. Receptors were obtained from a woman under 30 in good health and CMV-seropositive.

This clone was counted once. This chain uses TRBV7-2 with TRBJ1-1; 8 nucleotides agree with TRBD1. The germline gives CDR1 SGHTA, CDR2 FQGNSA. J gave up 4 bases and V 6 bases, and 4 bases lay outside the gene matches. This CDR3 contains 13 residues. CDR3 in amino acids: CASRTTGGTEAFF. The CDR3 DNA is TGTGCCAGCAGGACTACAGGGGGCACTGAAGCTTTCTTT.

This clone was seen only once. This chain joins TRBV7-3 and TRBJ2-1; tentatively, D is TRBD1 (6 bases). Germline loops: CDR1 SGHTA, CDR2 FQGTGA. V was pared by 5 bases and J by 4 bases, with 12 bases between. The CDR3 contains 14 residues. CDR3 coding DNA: TGTGCCAGCAGCCGGGACACTAATTACAATGAGCAGTTCTTC. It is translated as CASSRDTNYNEQFF.

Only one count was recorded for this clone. The CDR3 region is CASSLGGFREFF. The DNA for the CDR3 is TGTGCCAGCAGCTTGGGGGGCTTTCGAGAGTTCTTC. The rearrangement uses TRBV5-6 and TRBJ2-1; the D gene is possibly TRBD1 (5 bases). CDR3 length: 12 amino acids. The V gene lost 0 bases and the J gene lost 14 bases, with 12 bases spanning the gap. The V gene's germline CDR1 is SGHDT and CDR2 YYEEEE.

The CDR3 region has the DNA TGCGCCAGCAGCCAAGCCACGCTAGGGGCCGGCTACAATGAGCAGTTCTTC. Translating it yields CASSQATLGAGYNEQFF. The chain joins TRBV4-1 to TRBJ2-1; D is perhaps TRBD1 (5 bases). This CDR3 has 17 amino acids. V lost 1 base to trimming and J lost 3 bases, with 16 bases between them. CDR1 is MGHRA and CDR2 is YSYEKL in the germline V gene.

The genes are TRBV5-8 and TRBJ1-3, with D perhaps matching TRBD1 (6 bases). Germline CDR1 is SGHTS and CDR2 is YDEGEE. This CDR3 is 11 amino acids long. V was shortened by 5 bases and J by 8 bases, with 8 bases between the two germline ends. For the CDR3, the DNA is TGTGCCAGCAGTTACAGGGACACCATATATTTT. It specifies CASSYRDTIYF.

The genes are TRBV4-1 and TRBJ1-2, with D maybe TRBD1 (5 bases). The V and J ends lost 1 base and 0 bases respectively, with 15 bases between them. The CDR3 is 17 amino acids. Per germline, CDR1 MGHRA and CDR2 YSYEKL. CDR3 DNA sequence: TGCGCCAGCAGCCAAGCCTCAGGGATAAGTGCTAACTATGGCTACACCTTC. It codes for CASSQASGISANYGYTF.

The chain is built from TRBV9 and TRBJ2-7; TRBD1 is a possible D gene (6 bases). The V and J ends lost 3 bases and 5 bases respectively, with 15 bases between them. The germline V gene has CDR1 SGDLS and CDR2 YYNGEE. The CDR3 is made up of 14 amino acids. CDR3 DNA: TGTGCCAGCAGCGCTAACAGGGAGTTCCACGAGCAGTACTTC. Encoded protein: CASSANREFHEQYF.

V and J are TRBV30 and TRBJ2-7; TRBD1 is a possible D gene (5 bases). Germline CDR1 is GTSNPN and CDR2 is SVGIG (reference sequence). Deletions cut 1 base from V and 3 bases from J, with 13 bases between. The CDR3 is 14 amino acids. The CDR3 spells CAWSGSTDFYEQYF. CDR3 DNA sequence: TGTGCCTGGAGTGGTTCGACAGACTTCTACGAGCAGTACTTC.

The CDR3 sequence: CASTKSGRANTGELFF. The CDR3 DNA sequence: TGTGCCAGCACCAAAAGCGGGAGGGCGAACACCGGGGAGCTGTTTTTT. The genes are TRBV2 and TRBJ2-2; 10 nucleotides line up with TRBD2. The length of the CDR3 is 16 residues. V was clipped by 7 bases and J by 0 bases; unmatched bases: 5. CDR1 SNHLY and CDR2 FYNNEI come from the germline V gene.

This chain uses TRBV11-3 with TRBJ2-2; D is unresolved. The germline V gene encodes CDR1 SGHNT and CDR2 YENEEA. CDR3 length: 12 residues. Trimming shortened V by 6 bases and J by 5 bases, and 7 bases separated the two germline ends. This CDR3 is CASRSRTGELFF. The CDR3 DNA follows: TGTGCCAGCAGGTCCCGGACCGGGGAGCTGTTTTTT.

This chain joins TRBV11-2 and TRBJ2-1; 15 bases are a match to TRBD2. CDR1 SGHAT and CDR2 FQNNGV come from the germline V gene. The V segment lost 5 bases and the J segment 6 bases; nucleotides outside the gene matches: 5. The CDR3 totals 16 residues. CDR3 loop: CASSPGTSGRINEQFF. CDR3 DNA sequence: TGTGCCAGCAGCCCCGGGACTAGCGGGAGGATCAATGAGCAGTTCTTC.

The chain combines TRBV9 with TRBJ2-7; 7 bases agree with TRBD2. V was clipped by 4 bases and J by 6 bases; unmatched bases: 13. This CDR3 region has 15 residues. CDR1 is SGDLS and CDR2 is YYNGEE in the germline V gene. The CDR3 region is CASSPRPAGVGEQYF. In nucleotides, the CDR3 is TGTGCCAGCAGCCCGAGGCCTGCGGGAGTTGGCGAGCAGTACTTC.

This chain's CDR3 is CASSLFEVGDTEAFF. The CDR3 DNA reads as TGTGCCAGCAGTTTATTTGAAGTCGGGGACACTGAAGCTTTCTTT. The J gene is TRBJ1-1, the V gene TRBV27; no firm D call. CDR1 is MNHEY and CDR2 is SMNVEV in the germline V gene (reference sequence). Between the trimmed V and J ends, which lost 1 base and 3 bases, there was a span of 12 bases. This CDR3 has 15 residues.

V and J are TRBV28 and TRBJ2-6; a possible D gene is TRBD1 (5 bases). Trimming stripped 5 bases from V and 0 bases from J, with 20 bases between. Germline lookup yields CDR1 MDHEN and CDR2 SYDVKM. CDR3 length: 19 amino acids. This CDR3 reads CASSTISGPLNSGANVLTF. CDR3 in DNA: TGTGCCAGCAGTACGATCTCAGGGCCCTTAAACTCTGGGGCCAACGTCCTGACTTTC.

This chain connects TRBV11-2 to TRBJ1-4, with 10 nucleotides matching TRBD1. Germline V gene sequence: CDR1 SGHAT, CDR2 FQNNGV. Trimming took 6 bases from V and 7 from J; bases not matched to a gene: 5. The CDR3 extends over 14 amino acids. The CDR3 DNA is TGTGCCAGCAGAGACAGGGGGCGGGCTGAAAAACTGTTTTTT. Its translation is CASRDRGRAEKLFF.

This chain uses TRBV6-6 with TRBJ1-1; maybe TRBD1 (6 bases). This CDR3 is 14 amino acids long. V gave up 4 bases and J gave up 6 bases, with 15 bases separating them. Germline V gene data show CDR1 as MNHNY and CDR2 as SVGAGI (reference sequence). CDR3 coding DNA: TGTGCCAGCAGTTCCCTGACAGGTAGGGCTGAAGCTTTCTTT. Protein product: CASSSLTGRAEAFF.

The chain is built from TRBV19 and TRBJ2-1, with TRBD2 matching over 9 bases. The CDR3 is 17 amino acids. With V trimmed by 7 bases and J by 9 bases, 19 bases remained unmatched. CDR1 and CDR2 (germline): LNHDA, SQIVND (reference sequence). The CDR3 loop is CASNRGPGLAPGGEQFF. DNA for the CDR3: TGTGCCAGTAATAGGGGCCCGGGACTAGCCCCCGGGGGTGAGCAGTTCTTC. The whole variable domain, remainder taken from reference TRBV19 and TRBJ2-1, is DGGITQSPKYLFRKEGQNVTLSCEQNLNHDAMYWYRQDPGQGLRLIYYSQIVNDFQKGDIAEGYSVSREKKESFPLTVTSAQKNPTAFYLCASNRGPGLAPGGEQFFGPGTRLTVL.

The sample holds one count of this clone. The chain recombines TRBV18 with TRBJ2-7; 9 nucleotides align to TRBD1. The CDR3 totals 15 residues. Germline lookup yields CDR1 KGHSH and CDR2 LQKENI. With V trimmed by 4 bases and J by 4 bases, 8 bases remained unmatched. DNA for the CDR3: TGTGCCAGCTCACTGGAGACAGGGGGTTTTTACGAGCAGTACTTC. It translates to CASSLETGGFYEQYF.

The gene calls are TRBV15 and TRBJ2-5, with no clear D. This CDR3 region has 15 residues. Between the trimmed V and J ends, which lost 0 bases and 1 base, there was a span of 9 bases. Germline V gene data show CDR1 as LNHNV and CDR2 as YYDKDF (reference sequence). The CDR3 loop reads CATSRDQNFQETQYF. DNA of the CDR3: TGTGCCACCAGCAGAGATCAGAATTTCCAAGAGACCCAGTACTTC.

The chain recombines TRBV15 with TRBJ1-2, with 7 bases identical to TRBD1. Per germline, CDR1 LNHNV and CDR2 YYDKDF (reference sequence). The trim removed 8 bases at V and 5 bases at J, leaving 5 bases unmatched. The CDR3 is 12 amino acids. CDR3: CATGTAKYGYTF. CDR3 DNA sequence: TGTGCCACCGGGACAGCAAAATATGGCTACACCTTC.

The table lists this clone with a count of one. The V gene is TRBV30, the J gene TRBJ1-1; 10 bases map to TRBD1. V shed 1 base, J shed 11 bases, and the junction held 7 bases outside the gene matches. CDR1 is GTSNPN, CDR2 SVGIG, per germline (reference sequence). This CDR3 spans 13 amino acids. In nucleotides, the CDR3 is TGTGCCTGGAGTGACACTGACAGGGGGCACGCTTTCTTT. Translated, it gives CAWSDTDRGHAFF.

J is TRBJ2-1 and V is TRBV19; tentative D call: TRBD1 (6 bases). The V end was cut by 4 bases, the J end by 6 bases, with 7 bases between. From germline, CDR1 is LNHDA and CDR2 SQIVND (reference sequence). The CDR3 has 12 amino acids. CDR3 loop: CASSTTGNEQFF. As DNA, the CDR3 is TGTGCCAGTAGTACGACAGGCAATGAGCAGTTCTTC.

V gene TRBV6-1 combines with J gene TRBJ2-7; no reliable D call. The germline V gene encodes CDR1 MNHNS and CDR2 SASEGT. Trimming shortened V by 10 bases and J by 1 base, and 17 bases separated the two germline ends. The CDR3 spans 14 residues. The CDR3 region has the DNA TGTGCCACCGAGAATCGAGCCATTTCCTACGAGCAGTACTTC. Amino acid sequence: CATENRAISYEQYF.

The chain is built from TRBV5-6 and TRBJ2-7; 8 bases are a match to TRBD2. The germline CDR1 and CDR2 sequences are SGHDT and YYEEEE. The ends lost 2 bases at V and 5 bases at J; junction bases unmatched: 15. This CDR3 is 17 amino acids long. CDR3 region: CASSFFSGREGFHEQYF. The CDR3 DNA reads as TGTGCCAGCAGCTTCTTCAGTGGTCGGGAGGGCTTCCACGAGCAGTACTTC.

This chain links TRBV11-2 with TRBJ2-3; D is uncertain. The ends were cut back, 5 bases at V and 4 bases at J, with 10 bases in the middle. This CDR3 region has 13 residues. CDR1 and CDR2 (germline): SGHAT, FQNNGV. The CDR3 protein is CASSQTSPDTQYF. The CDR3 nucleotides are TGTGCCAGCAGCCAGACAAGTCCAGATACGCAGTATTTT.

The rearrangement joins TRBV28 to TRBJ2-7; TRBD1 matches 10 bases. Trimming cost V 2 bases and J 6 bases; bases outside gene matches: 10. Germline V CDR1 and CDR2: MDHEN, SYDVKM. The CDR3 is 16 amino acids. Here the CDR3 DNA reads TGTGCCAGCAGTTTACCCGGGACAGGGGATTTCTCCGAGCAGTACTTC. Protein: CASSLPGTGDFSEQYF.